A single sample is the source of the 32 T cell receptor beta chains below, sequenced in a study of cytomegalovirus exposure and HLA in healthy donors. Some clones are missing from TCRdb's copy, which holds only in-frame ones; the method was immunoSEQ multiplex PCR. The data show a few hundred thousand clones, with approximately 80% seen just once and about 14% held by the top ten. Sequencing was done on a sample of PBMCs. Receptors were obtained from a young woman in good health and CMV-seropositive.

The gene calls are TRBV27 and TRBJ1-5; D is uncertain. Germline CDR1 and CDR2: MNHEY and SMNVEV (reference sequence). V dropped 5 bases and J dropped 1 base, with 9 bases sitting between them. This CDR3 spans 14 amino acids. The CDR3 reads CASSIKGSNQPQHF. CDR3 nucleotides: TGTGCCAGCAGTATCAAGGGAAGCAATCAGCCCCAGCATTTT.

This chain joins TRBV7-2 and TRBJ1-2; TRBD1 agrees at 9 bases. Trimming at V came to 2 bases and at J to 7 bases, leaving 5 bases not matched to a gene. Germline V lookup: CDR1 SGHTA, CDR2 FQGNSA. The CDR3 is 14 amino acids. The CDR3 DNA follows: TGTGCCAGCAGCTTATTGGACAGGGGAGTTGGCTACACCTTC. Its protein product is CASSLLDRGVGYTF.

This chain uses TRBV19 with TRBJ2-7, with 10 bases matching TRBD1. J was trimmed by 5 bases and V by 5 bases; bases with no gene match: 3. CDR3 size: 13 residues. Per germline, CDR1 LNHDA and CDR2 SQIVND (reference sequence). The CDR3 reads CASSRTGGHEQYF. The CDR3 region has the DNA TGTGCCAGTAGTCGGACAGGGGGTCACGAGCAGTACTTC. Full variable domain (remainder filled in from reference TRBV19 and TRBJ2-7): DGGITQSPKYLFRKEGQNVTLSCEQNLNHDAMYWYRQDPGQGLRLIYYSQIVNDFQKGDIAEGYSVSREKKESFPLTVTSAQKNPTAFYLCASSRTGGHEQYFGPGTRLTVT.

This chain connects TRBV7-2 to TRBJ2-7; no firm D call. The CDR3 covers 12 residues. The germline gives CDR1 SGHTA, CDR2 FQGNSA. The V gene lost 0 bases and the J gene lost 5 bases, with 5 bases spanning the gap. The CDR3 sequence: CASSLAPHEQYF. CDR3 coding DNA: TGTGCCAGCAGCTTAGCGCCCCACGAGCAGTACTTC.

The chain recombines TRBV6-1 with TRBJ1-1; D not resolved. CDR3 length: 14 residues. Trimming pared 10 bases from V and 4 bases from J, leaving 19 bases between. The germline V gene has CDR1 MNHNS and CDR2 SASEGT. This CDR3 reads CATATAYEGTEAFF. CDR3 DNA: TGTGCCACCGCGACCGCCTATGAGGGCACTGAAGCTTTCTTT.

The rearrangement joins TRBV7-6 to TRBJ1-2, with D uncertain. Per germline, CDR1 SGHVS and CDR2 FNYEAQ. V lost 5 bases, J lost 5 bases, and 15 bases lay in between. The CDR3 length is 14 residues. DNA for the CDR3: TGTGCCAGCAGCCCCGGCGGTCCGTCGTATGGCTACACCTTC. Translated, it gives CASSPGGPSYGYTF.

The V and J genes are TRBV25-1 and TRBJ1-1; maybe TRBD1 (6 bases). V was clipped by 6 bases and J by 4 bases, with 18 bases between them. Per the germline V gene, CDR1 is MGHDK and CDR2 is SYGVNS. CDR3 length: 15 amino acids. This chain's CDR3 is CASSYRSRGVTEAFF. The CDR3 nucleotides read TGTGCCAGCAGCTACAGATCCAGGGGCGTCACTGAAGCTTTCTTT.

The rearrangement links TRBV4-3 to TRBJ1-2; a possible D gene is TRBD1 (6 bases). The germline gives CDR1 LGHNA, CDR2 YSLEER. Trimming left V 0 bases short and J 4 bases short, with 12 bases between. This CDR3 comprises 15 residues. The CDR3 sequence is CASSQERGSGYGYTF. CDR3 coding DNA: TGCGCCAGCAGCCAAGAAAGGGGGTCAGGCTATGGCTACACCTTC.

This chain joins TRBV5-6 and TRBJ2-1; D not certain. The CDR3 is made up of 17 amino acids. Between the trimmed V and J ends, which lost 0 bases and 4 bases, there was a span of 17 bases. Germline loops: CDR1 SGHDT, CDR2 YYEEEE. This CDR3 is CASSLEAATLGYNEQFF. The DNA of the CDR3 is TGTGCCAGCAGCTTGGAGGCGGCGACGCTTGGGTACAATGAGCAGTTCTTC.

The gene calls are TRBV30 and TRBJ1-1; no clear D. This CDR3 contains 13 residues. Germline assignment: CDR1 GTSNPN and CDR2 SVGIG (reference sequence). Trimming removed 1 base from V and 2 bases from J, with 8 bases in between. The CDR3 sequence is CAWSGARNTEAFF. The CDR3 bases are TGTGCCTGGAGTGGGGCCAGAAACACTGAAGCTTTCTTT. Combining the CDR3 with reference TRBV30 and TRBJ1-1 gives the whole variable domain SQTIHQWPATLVQPVGSPLSLECTVEGTSNPNLYWYRQAAGRGLQLLFYSVGIGQISSEVPQNLSASRPQDRQFILSSKKLLLSDSGFYLCAWSGARNTEAFFGQGTRLTVV.

CDR3 in DNA: TGTGCCAGCAGCCGGGACAGGGGAGGCCGTGGTGTCTACGAGCAGTACTTC. Amino acid sequence: CASSRDRGGRGVYEQYF. The rearrangement joins TRBV5-6 to TRBJ2-7, with 10 bases identical to TRBD1. Trimming cost V 4 bases and J 3 bases; bases outside gene matches: 13. Per germline, CDR1 SGHDT and CDR2 YYEEEE. CDR3 length: 17 amino acids.

This CDR3 reads CAWRDLVYNEQFF. Written as DNA, the CDR3 is TGTGCCTGGAGAGACTTGGTATACAATGAGCAGTTCTTC. The rearrangement uses TRBV30 and TRBJ2-1; D remains unclear. This CDR3 spans 13 amino acids. The germline V and J ends were trimmed by 3 bases and 4 bases, with 10 bases remaining between them. Germline V gene lookup returns CDR1 GTSNPN and CDR2 SVGIG (reference sequence). Combining the CDR3 with reference TRBV30 and TRBJ2-1 gives the whole variable domain SQTIHQWPATLVQPVGSPLSLECTVEGTSNPNLYWYRQAAGRGLQLLFYSVGIGQISSEVPQNLSASRPQDRQFILSSKKLLLSDSGFYLCAWRDLVYNEQFFGPGTRLTVL.

The chain uses TRBV30 and TRBJ2-7; 13 nucleotides line up with TRBD2. J was trimmed by 3 bases and V by 3 bases; bases with no gene match: 11. The CDR3 is 17 residues long. Germline CDR1 is GTSNPN and CDR2 is SVGIG (reference sequence). Written as DNA, the CDR3 is TGTGCCTGGAGGGGTCCGGGACTAGCGGGGACTTTCTACGAGCAGTACTTC. This gives the protein CAWRGPGLAGTFYEQYF.

The J gene is TRBJ1-4, the V gene TRBV5-6; no clear D gene. Between the trimmed V and J ends, which lost 4 bases and 7 bases, there was a span of 8 bases. The V gene's germline CDR1 is SGHDT and CDR2 YYEEEE. This CDR3 is built from 12 residues. This CDR3 is CASSRNAEKLFF. Written as DNA, the CDR3 is TGTGCCAGCAGCCGGAACGCTGAAAAACTGTTTTTT.

CDR3 protein: CASSLPDRADIQYF. In nucleotides, the CDR3 is TGTGCCAGCAGTTTGCCCGACAGGGCGGACATTCAGTACTTC. The chain uses TRBV28 and TRBJ2-4; 7 nucleotides match TRBD1. Germline assignment: CDR1 MDHEN and CDR2 SYDVKM. CDR3 size: 14 residues. Unmatched junction bases numbered 7, after V lost 3 bases and J lost 8 bases.

This rearrangement joins TRBV5-6 to TRBJ1-5; no definite D call. V was trimmed by 2 bases and J by 2 bases, leaving 2 bases between them. Germline V gene data show CDR1 as SGHDT and CDR2 as YYEEEE. The length of the CDR3 is 12 residues. The CDR3 is CASSFRNQPQHF. CDR3 bases: TGTGCCAGCAGCTTTCGCAATCAGCCCCAGCATTTT.

V usage is TRBV9 and J usage is TRBJ2-7; 12 bases map to TRBD2. The germline gives CDR1 SGDLS, CDR2 YYNGEE. V was clipped by 0 bases and J by 6 bases; unmatched bases: 7. This CDR3 has 16 residues. Here the CDR3 reads CASSVGRLAGVGEQYF. CDR3 DNA: TGTGCCAGCAGCGTAGGGAGACTAGCGGGAGTGGGCGAGCAGTACTTC.

This clone turned up a few times. The chain links TRBV7-2 to TRBJ2-5; D not certain. Germline CDR1 is SGHTA and CDR2 is FQGNSA. Trimming removed 2 bases from V and 5 bases from J, with 6 bases in between. The CDR3 has 12 residues. Here the CDR3 DNA reads TGTGCCAGCAGCTTAACCAGCGAGACCCAGTACTTC. Protein product: CASSLTSETQYF.

This sequence joins TRBV28 and TRBJ2-3, with D possibly matching TRBD2 (6 bases). Deletions cut 8 bases from V and 2 bases from J, with 8 bases between. This CDR3 contains 12 residues. CDR1 and CDR2 (germline): MDHEN, SYDVKM. CDR3 protein: CASGRYTDTQYF. The CDR3 DNA sequence: TGTGCCAGCGGGAGGTACACAGATACGCAGTATTTT.

V is TRBV25-1 and J is TRBJ2-1; the D is unclear. This CDR3 spans 13 amino acids. V lost 0 bases and J lost 3, with 3 bases in between. CDR1 and CDR2 from the germline V gene are MGHDK and SYGVNS. The CDR3 DNA sequence: TGTGCCAGCAGTGAATACAGCTACAATGAGCAGTTCTTC. Translation: CASSEYSYNEQFF. Looking up the rest from reference TRBV25-1 and TRBJ2-1 gives the full variable domain: EADIYQTPRYLVIGTGKKITLECSQTMGHDKMYWYQQDPGMELHLIHYSYGVNSTEKGDLSSESTVSRIRTEHFPLTLESARPSHTSQYLCASSEYSYNEQFFGPGTRLTVL.

The chain has TRBV29-1 and TRBJ2-2; TRBD1 or TRBD2 may be the D gene (5 bases each). V lost 4 bases, J lost 2 bases, and 14 bases lay in between. This CDR3 is 15 amino acids long. Germline loops: CDR1 SQVTM, CDR2 ANQGSEA. CDR3 loop: CSVASGGKNTGELFF. The CDR3 bases are TGCAGCGTTGCAAGTGGGGGTAAAAACACCGGGGAGCTGTTTTTT.

The rearrangement links TRBV11-3 to TRBJ1-1; tentatively, D is TRBD1 (6 bases). Germline V gene data show CDR1 as SGHNT and CDR2 as YENEEA. Trimming left V 1 base short and J 1 base short, with 7 bases between. The CDR3 has 14 residues. The CDR3 bases are TGTGCCAGCAGCTTAGTGACAGGGAACACTGAAGCTTTCTTT. Amino acids: CASSLVTGNTEAFF.

The chain links TRBV5-1 to TRBJ2-2, with TRBD1 matching over 8 bases. Germline loops: CDR1 SGHRS, CDR2 YFSETQ. The V segment lost 3 bases and the J segment 7 bases; nucleotides outside the gene matches: 14. The length of the CDR3 is 17 residues. The CDR3 loop reads CASSSFYDRGAGGELFF. The CDR3 nucleotides are TGCGCCAGCAGCTCCTTTTATGACAGGGGCGCAGGCGGGGAGCTGTTTTTT.

This chain uses TRBV4-1 with TRBJ1-3; D remains ambiguous. This CDR3 has 14 residues. Trimming left V 0 bases short and J 8 bases short, with 11 bases between. Germline values: CDR1 MGHRA, CDR2 YSYEKL. The CDR3 loop is CASSQEQSRDTIYF. Written as DNA, the CDR3 is TGCGCCAGCAGCCAAGAGCAGAGTCGCGACACCATATATTTT.

The rearrangement joins TRBV2 to TRBJ2-7, with D possibly TRBD1 on 5 matching bases. Germline V gene lookup returns CDR1 SNHLY and CDR2 FYNNEI. The CDR3 is 17 residues long. V was cut by 6 bases and J by 2 bases, with 23 bases left in between. The CDR3 DNA follows: TGTGCCAGCAGCTACTCTGGACAAGAAGATATCACCTACGAGCAGTACTTC. Translating gives CASSYSGQEDITYEQYF.

This clone was seen a single time. The chain employs TRBV18 and TRBJ1-1; D call uncertain. The CDR3 extends over 13 amino acids. Germline V lookup: CDR1 KGHSH, CDR2 LQKENI. Trimming removed 5 bases at V and 2 bases at J, with 9 bases between. The chain's CDR3 is CASSLGPNTEAFF. CDR3 sequence (DNA): TGTGCCAGCTCATTGGGCCCCAACACTGAAGCTTTCTTT.

This chain links TRBV4-1 with TRBJ2-2, with a tentative D call TRBD2 (5 bases). V lost 0 bases and J lost 6, with 11 bases in between. The CDR3 totals 15 residues. Germline CDR1 and CDR2: MGHRA and YSYEKL. CDR3 residues: CASSQEPSSSGELFF. In nucleotides, the CDR3 is TGCGCCAGCAGCCAAGAGCCTAGCTCTTCCGGGGAGCTGTTTTTT.

The chain combines TRBV27 with TRBJ2-7; D is perhaps TRBD2 (6 bases). This CDR3 has 13 residues. Trimming took 5 bases from V and 3 from J, leaving 11 bases between them. The germline CDR1 and CDR2 sequences are MNHEY and SMNVEV (reference sequence). The CDR3 spells CASSPGLLYEQYF. The CDR3 coding sequence is TGTGCCAGCAGTCCGGGACTTCTCTACGAGCAGTACTTC.

This clone came up a few times. The V and J genes are TRBV18 and TRBJ1-1; the D is unclear. This CDR3 has 11 amino acids. Germline-derived CDR1 and CDR2 are KGHSH and LQKENI. The V end lost 5 bases, the J end lost 3 bases, and 4 bases lay between the germline ends. This CDR3 is CASSGDTEAFF. The CDR3 coding sequence is TGTGCCAGCTCAGGGGACACTGAAGCTTTCTTT.

The chain employs TRBV28 and TRBJ2-2; maybe TRBD1 (5 bases). The V end was cut by 10 bases, the J end by 10 bases, with 22 bases between. In germline, CDR1 is MDHEN, CDR2 SYDVKM. The CDR3 covers 14 residues. The CDR3 DNA sequence: TGTGCCACCAAGTGGGGCCCCATTCACCAGGAGCTGTTTTTT. This encodes CATKWGPIHQELFF.

V gene TRBV5-1 combines with J gene TRBJ1-2, with TRBD1 as a possible D gene (5 bases). The CDR3 extends over 14 amino acids. Germline V lookup: CDR1 SGHRS, CDR2 YFSETQ. V lost 0 bases and J lost 7, with 13 bases in between. CDR3 nucleotides: TGCGCCAGCAGCTTGGTTGCCGGGACGAGTGGCTACACCTTC. It codes for CASSLVAGTSGYTF.

The chain uses TRBV5-1 and TRBJ1-3; TRBD1 aligns across 7 bases. This CDR3 has 16 amino acids. The V and J ends lost 0 bases and 1 base, in that order; junction bases with no gene match: 4. Germline assignment: CDR1 SGHRS and CDR2 YFSETQ. The CDR3 DNA reads TGCGCCAGCAGCTTGGTGGCAGGGGGTTCTGGAAACACCATATATTTT. Its protein product is CASSLVAGGSGNTIYF. Filled out from reference TRBV5-1 and TRBJ1-3, the complete variable domain reads KAGVTQTPRYLIKTRGQQVTLSCSPISGHRSVSWYQQTPGQGLQFLFEYFSETQRNKGNFPGRFSGRQFSNSRSEMNVSTLELGDSALYLCASSLVAGGSGNTIYFGEGSWLTVV.